This TCR beta chain was documented in a study of molecular identifiers for immune sequencing clone quantification. This clonotype was observed many times. TCRdb passed the PCR reads through MiXCR, listing each CDR3 protein once. Of over 600,000 distinct CDR3 sequences listed, 20% are singletons. The sample was naive CD8+ T cells from blood, with Jurkat cell RNA spiked in. Regarding subset: FACS-sorted CD8+CD4-CCR7+CD45RA+ naive T cells. The clonotype comes from a human donor in good health. Some libraries in this study had Jurkat cell RNA spiked in.

The CDR3 DNA follows: TGTGCCAGCAGCTCGTCTGAGCGGGGGCTAGACAATGAGCAGTTCTTC. Translating it yields CASSSSERGLDNEQFF. The chain has TRBV7-9 and TRBJ2-1; 8 bases are a match to TRBD2. Losses at the gene ends were 4 bases for V and 5 bases for J; bases not matched to a gene: 10. Germline loops: CDR1 SEHNR, CDR2 FQNEAQ (reference sequence). The CDR3 sequence is 16 residues long.